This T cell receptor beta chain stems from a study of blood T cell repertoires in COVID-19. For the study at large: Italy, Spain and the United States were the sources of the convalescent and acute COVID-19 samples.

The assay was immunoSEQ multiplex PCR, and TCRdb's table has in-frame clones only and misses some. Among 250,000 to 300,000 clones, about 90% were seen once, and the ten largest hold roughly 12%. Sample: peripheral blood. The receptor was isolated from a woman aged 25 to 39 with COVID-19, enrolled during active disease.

CDR3 DNA sequence: TGTGCCAGCAGACTCACCGGGACTAGCCACGACACAGATACGCAGTATTTT. Its protein is CASRLTGTSHDTDTQYF. This rearrangement joins TRBV28 to TRBJ2-3; 9 positions match TRBD2. J was trimmed by 2 bases and V by 6 bases; bases with no gene match: 12. Per germline, CDR1 MDHEN and CDR2 SYDVKM. The CDR3 spans 17 residues.